These T cell receptor beta chains were read from a single sample in a study of TIL therapy for anti-PD-1-resistant metastatic lung cancer. TCRdb keeps only in-frame clones here, not all; method: immunoSEQ multiplex PCR. Of under 20,000 clones listed, about 75% are singletons. The sample was blood, taken at baseline. These receptor sequences come from a person aged 25-85 years with non-small cell lung cancer. The CDR3 runs from the conserved cysteine through the conserved F or W. The order of the fields is V gene, clone size, J gene, D gene, CDR3 DNA, CDR3 protein. The D gene is left open where the match is weak. Only part of the rows carry a size: once, few, many, or a class if the clone is expanded.

TRBV7-2	.	TRBJ2-1	.	TGTGCCAGCAGCCCCGGGACGCCCGGCGTCAATGAGCAGTTCTTC	CASSPGTPGVNEQFF
TRBV3-1/TRBV3-2	.	TRBJ2-2	TRBD1	TGTGCCAGCAGCCAAGAGGACAGGGCGGGCACCGGGGAGCTGTTTTTT	CASSQEDRAGTGELFF
TRBV6-5	.	TRBJ1-5	.	TGTGCCAGCAGACTCGAGGGGGGCCGGCAGCCCCAGCATTTT	CASRLEGGRQPQHF
TRBV2	few	TRBJ2-1	.	TGTGCCAGCAAGGGTCGGACTTACAATGAGCAGTTCTTC	CASKGRTYNEQFF
TRBV19	.	TRBJ1-6	TRBD1	TGTGCCAGTAGTATCCCCCTCGACAGGGTAAAAGCTTCACCCCTCCACTTT	CASSIPLDRVKASPLHF
TRBV10-2	.	TRBJ2-7	.	TGCGCCAGCAGTGTTGTAGGGGCGGGCGAGCAGTACTTC	CASSVVGAGEQYF
TRBV11-2	once	TRBJ1-2	.	TGTGCCAGCAGCTTAAGCCCAGGGACCGGGTACTATGGCTACACCTTC	CASSLSPGTGYYGYTF
TRBV5-1	.	TRBJ2-2	.	TGCGCCAGCAGCCCGGCTCCCTATAGTACCGGGGAGCTGTTTTTT	CASSPAPYSTGELFF
TRBV7-3	.	TRBJ2-1	.	TGTGCCAGCAGCTTGGGACCCAATGTCTATGGTGAGCAGTTCTTC	CASSLGPNVYGEQFF
TRBV5-5	.	TRBJ1-3	.	TGTGCCAGCAGCTTGTCGGACAGCTCTGGAAACACCATATATTTT	CASSLSDSSGNTIYF
TRBV28	.	TRBJ1-2	.	TGTGCCAGCAGTTTGATTGGCTATGGCTACACCTTC	CASSLIGYGYTF
TRBV28	.	TRBJ1-6	TRBD1	TGTGCCGGAAGGGGGCTGTCCTATAATTCACCCCTCCACTTT	CAGRGLSYNSPLHF
TRBV5-6	few	TRBJ1-6	.	TGTGCCAGCAGCTTGGTTGCGGGAGTAAATTCACCCCTCCACTTT	CASSLVAGVNSPLHF
TRBV7-2	.	TRBJ2-1	.	TGTGCCAGCAGCTCCCAGACAGTCTACAATGAGCAGTTCTTC	CASSSQTVYNEQFF
TRBV27	.	TRBJ2-1	TRBD1	TGTGCCAGCAGTTTAGTGAAGGGGGCACTTTTATGGAATGAGCAGTTCTTC	CASSLVKGALLWNEQFF
TRBV5-6	.	TRBJ2-3	.	TGTGCCAGCAGCGACTGGACGGGCACAGATACGCAGTATTTT	CASSDWTGTDTQYF
TRBV24-1	.	TRBJ2-1	.	TGTGCCACCCGACAAGGGGGGGGATCTCTGGGTGAGCAGTTCTTC	CATRQGGGSLGEQFF
TRBV21-1	.	TRBJ2-1	.	TGTGCCAGCAGCATGTGTGTGTTGGGGGGAGGGTATGAGCAGTTCTTC	CASSMCVLGGGYEQFF
TRBV29-1	.	TRBJ1-2	TRBD1	TGCGTCACAGTAAGGACAGGGGCGCTGGATGGCTACACCTTC	CVTVRTGALDGYTF
TRBV6-1	.	TRBJ1-1	.	TGTGCCAGCAGTGAAGGTTGGTCGAGTCGGGTACGCGCTTTCTTT	CASSEGWSSRVRAFF
TRBV10-3	.	TRBJ2-2	.	TGTGCCATCGGTGCGACTAGTTTACCAGGGGAGCTGTTTTTT	CAIGATSLPGELFF
TRBV20-1	.	TRBJ2-7	.	TGCAGTGCTAGGCAGGGGGGTGAGCAGTACTTC	CSARQGGEQYF
TRBV4-2	.	TRBJ2-2	TRBD1	TGTGCCAGCAGCCAAGGACAGGGGGCGCTCACCGGGGAGCTGTTTTTT	CASSQGQGALTGELFF
TRBV11-2	.	TRBJ2-3	.	TGTGCCAGCAGCTTCGGCGATACGCAGTATTTT	CASSFGDTQYF
TRBV3-1/TRBV3-2	few	TRBJ2-7	.	TGTGCCAGCAGCCTAGGGACGGCCCTCTACGAGCAGTACTTC	CASSLGTALYEQYF
TRBV18	.	TRBJ2-6	.	TGTGCCAGCTCACCTATTAGAGGAAACTCTGGGGCCAACGTCCTGACTTTC	CASSPIRGNSGANVLTF
TRBV7-9	.	TRBJ1-2	.	TGTGCCAGCAGGGGACATTCAGGTGGCTACACCTTC	CASRGHSGGYTF
TRBV7-8	few	TRBJ1-5	.	TGTGCCAGCAGCGCCTATTCCCAGAATCAGCCCCAGCATTTT	CASSAYSQNQPQHF
TRBV7-8	.	TRBJ2-7	TRBD2	TGTGCCAGCAGCTTACGTGATCTAGCGGGACAATACGAGCAGTACTTC	CASSLRDLAGQYEQYF
TRBV5-6	.	TRBJ2-7	.	TGTGCCAGCAGCTTGGCAAGTCACAACTCCTACGAGCAGTACTTC	CASSLASHNSYEQYF
TRBV12-5	.	TRBJ1-5	.	TGTGCTAGTGGTAAAACAGGGAGGGATCAGCCCCAGCATTTT	CASGKTGRDQPQHF
TRBV7-9	once	TRBJ2-7	.	TGTGCCAGCAGCCACTTGTCCCAGGGTGTAAAGGACGAGCAGTACTTC	CASSHLSQGVKDEQYF
TRBV11-3	few	TRBJ2-1	TRBD1	TGTGCCAGCAGCTTAGAGGGACAGGGTCAGAATGAGCAGTTCTTC	CASSLEGQGQNEQFF
TRBV9	.	TRBJ2-3	TRBD2	TGTGCCAGCAGCGCCTGGACTAGCGGAATTAGCACAGATACGCAGTATTTT	CASSAWTSGISTDTQYF
TRBV28	.	TRBJ2-5	TRBD1	TGTGCCAGCAGGGGGACAGGTCAAGAGACCCAGTACTTC	CASRGTGQETQYF
TRBV6-6	.	TRBJ1-1	TRBD1	TGTGCCAGCAGGACGACAGGGCTGAACACTGAAGCTTTCTTT	CASRTTGLNTEAFF
TRBV13	.	TRBJ2-7	.	TGTGCCAGCAGCGCCCGGGACCGCTCCTACGAGCAGTACTTC	CASSARDRSYEQYF
TRBV7-6	.	TRBJ2-1	.	TGTGCCAGCAGTCTCACTACCCCAGCTAGCTCCTACAATGAGCAGTTCTTC	CASSLTTPASSYNEQFF
TRBV24-1	once	TRBJ2-7	TRBD1	TGTGCCACCAGTGATTTCGTGCGGACAGGGTCCGACGAGCAGTACTTC	CATSDFVRTGSDEQYF
TRBV7-6	.	TRBJ2-3	TRBD2	TGTGCCAGCAGCCCACGGGATAGCGGGGGGCCGGGAGATACGCAGTATTTT	CASSPRDSGGPGDTQYF
TRBV3-1/TRBV3-2	few	TRBJ1-6	.	TGTGCCAGCAGCCAAGATCTATGGCAGGGAAATTCACCCCTCCACTTT	CASSQDLWQGNSPLHF
TRBV5-6	.	TRBJ2-7	TRBD1	TGTGCCAGCAGCTTGGTTGGGACAGGGTCTACGAAGCAGTACTTC	CASSLVGTGSTKQYF
TRBV4-2	.	TRBJ2-3	.	TGTGCCAGCAGCCAAGAATTGACAGGGAGGGATACGCAGTATTTT	CASSQELTGRDTQYF
TRBV14	.	TRBJ2-2	TRBD2	TGTGCCAGCAGCCGGGGGGGGATGAACACCGGGGAGCTGTTTTTT	CASSRGGMNTGELFF
TRBV19	.	TRBJ1-1	.	TGTGCCAGTAGTAGCCTCAGGGGAGGAAGGGGGAACACTGAAGCTTTCTTT	CASSSLRGGRGNTEAFF
TRBV6-5	.	TRBJ2-1	TRBD1	TGTGCCACCTCCGGGACAGGGGCCTACAATGAGCAGTTCTTC	CATSGTGAYNEQFF
TRBV5-1	.	TRBJ2-1	TRBD2	TGCGCCAGCAGCTTGACTAGCGGGAGTTCGAATGAGCAGTTCTTC	CASSLTSGSSNEQFF
TRBV28	once	TRBJ2-3	.	TGTGCCAGTTCAGGTACCACAGATACGCAGTATTTT	CASSGTTDTQYF
TRBV6-2/TRBV6-3	.	TRBJ1-5	.	TGTGCCAGCAGTTACGGATCGCTGCCCCAGCATTTT	CASSYGSLPQHF
TRBV6-6	.	TRBJ1-5	.	TGTGCCAGCAGTCCGTTTCGCCCGGGAACTAGCAATCAGCCCCAGCATTTT	CASSPFRPGTSNQPQHF
TRBV28	.	TRBJ1-5	.	TGTGCCAGCAGTTCCCCCCAAGTGAATCAGCCCCAGCATTTT	CASSSPQVNQPQHF
TRBV2	.	TRBJ2-1	.	TGTGCCAGCAAGTGGAGGGTTTACAATGAGCAGTTCTTC	CASKWRVYNEQFF
TRBV13	.	TRBJ1-4	TRBD1	TGTGCCAGCAGCCCAAGCTCTACAGGGGGGAATGAAAAACTGTTTTTT	CASSPSSTGGNEKLFF
TRBV11-2	.	TRBJ2-7	.	TGTGCCAGCAGCCCCGCCCCCCGGGGGTCCTACGAGCAGTACTTC	CASSPAPRGSYEQYF
TRBV4-2	.	TRBJ2-7	.	TGTGCCAGCAGCCGAAGCGGCGGACAGAGGGCCACCACTTCCTACGAGCAGTACTTC	CASSRSGGQRATTSYEQYF